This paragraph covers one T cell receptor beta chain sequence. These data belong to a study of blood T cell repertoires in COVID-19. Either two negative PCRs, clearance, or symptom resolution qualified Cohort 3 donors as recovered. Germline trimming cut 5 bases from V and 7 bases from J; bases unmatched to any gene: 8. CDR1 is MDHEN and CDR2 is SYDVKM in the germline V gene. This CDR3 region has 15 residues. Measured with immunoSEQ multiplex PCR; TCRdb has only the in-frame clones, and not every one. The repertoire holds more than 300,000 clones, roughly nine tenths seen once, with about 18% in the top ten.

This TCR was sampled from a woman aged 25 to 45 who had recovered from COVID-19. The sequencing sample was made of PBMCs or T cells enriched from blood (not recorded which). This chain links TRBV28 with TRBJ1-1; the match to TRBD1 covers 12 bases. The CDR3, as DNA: TGTGCCAGCAGTCCAGGGACAGGGGGCAAGGTTGAAGCTTTCTTT. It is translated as CASSPGTGGKVEAFF.